These 2 T cell receptor beta chains originate from one sample sequenced in a study of blood T cell repertoires in COVID-19 (dated by TCRdb to 2020 to 2022). Library construction relied on the immunoSEQ multiplex PCR assay. TCRdb's version of the immuneACCESS table is confined to in-frame rearrangements and falls short of the full clone set. An unresolved V gene accounts for under half of the shortfall where checked; the remainder is of unknown origin. A total of 200,000 to 300,000 clones appear in this sample, roughly 83% of them only once. The top ten clonotypes cover 7.5% to 10% of the sample. Specimen: peripheral blood. These TCRs come from a man at least 80 years old with acute or convalescent COVID-19.

CDR3: CASSPTGQNTDTQYF. CDR3 sequence (DNA): TGCGCCAGCAGCCCAACGGGACAGAACACAGATACGCAGTATTTT. The V call is TRBV5-1, the J call TRBJ2-3; the match to TRBD1 covers 7 bases. The CDR3 is 15 amino acids. With V trimmed by 4 bases and J by 2 bases, 7 bases remained unmatched. CDR1 and CDR2 from the germline V gene are SGHRS and YFSETQ.

J is TRBJ1-2 and V is TRBV5-1; tentatively, D is TRBD1 (5 bases). V was trimmed by 7 bases and J by 5 bases, leaving 18 bases between them. The CDR3 runs 14 residues. Germline assignment: CDR1 SGHRS and CDR2 YFSETQ. In DNA, the CDR3 is TGCGCCAGCTCACCCGCCGGGGGTGCGTATGGCTACACCTTC. The encoded protein is CASSPAGGAYGYTF.